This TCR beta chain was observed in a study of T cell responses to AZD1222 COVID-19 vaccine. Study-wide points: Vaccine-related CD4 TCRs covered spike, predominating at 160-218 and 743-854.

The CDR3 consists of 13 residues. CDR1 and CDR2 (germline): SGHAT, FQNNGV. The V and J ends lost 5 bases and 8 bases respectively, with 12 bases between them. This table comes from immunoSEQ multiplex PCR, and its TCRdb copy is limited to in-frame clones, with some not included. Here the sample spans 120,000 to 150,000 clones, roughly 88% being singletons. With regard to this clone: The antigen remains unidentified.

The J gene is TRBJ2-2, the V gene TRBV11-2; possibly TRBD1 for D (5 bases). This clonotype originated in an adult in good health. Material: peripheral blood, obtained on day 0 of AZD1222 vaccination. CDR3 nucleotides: TGTGCCAGCAGCCGACGGACATTTGGGGAGCTGTTTTTT. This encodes CASSRRTFGELFF.